The 26 T cell receptor beta chains listed next were all sequenced from one sample in a study of OX40 agonist ivuxolimab in advanced cancers. Method: immunoSEQ multiplex PCR; TCRdb's copy keeps in-frame clones and lacks some. This table holds fewer than 95,000 clones, about 90% found once. The sequencing here drew on CD4+ or CD8+ T cells sorted from blood, taken in a trial of the OX40 agonist ivuxolimab. These receptors all come from an adult with an advanced solid tumor such as melanoma, head and neck, liver or kidney cancer.

The V call is TRBV7-3, the J call TRBJ2-7; 11 bases are a match to TRBD1. The V segment lost 5 bases and the J segment 4 bases; nucleotides outside the gene matches: 7. The CDR3 contains 15 residues. Germline assignment: CDR1 SGHTA and CDR2 FQGTGA. CDR3 coding DNA: TGTGCCAGCAGCCTGGGACAGGGGGTTGCTTACGAGCAGTACTTC. It translates to CASSLGQGVAYEQYF.

V is TRBV30 and J is TRBJ2-3; possible D gene TRBD1, 5 bases. The germline CDR1 and CDR2 sequences are GTSNPN and SVGIG (reference sequence). CDR3 size: 16 residues. V lost 0 bases and J 2 bases, leaving 15 bases between the germline ends. The CDR3 DNA sequence: TGTGCCTGGAGTGTAAGGGGCAGGGTATCCACAGATACGCAGTATTTT. Its translation is CAWSVRGRVSTDTQYF.

The rearrangement uses TRBV30 and TRBJ2-6; D not resolved. Looked up from germline, CDR1 is GTSNPN and CDR2 is SVGIG (reference sequence). V was pared by 0 bases and J by 3 bases, with 3 bases between. CDR3 size: 13 residues. The DNA of the CDR3 is TGTGCCTGGAGTGTCTTTGGGGCCAACGTCCTGACTTTC. Translated: CAWSVFGANVLTF.

A word on this clone: One end of the junction is discordant with germline, which a read error may explain. The sample contains more than one DNA sequence encoding this CDR3. V gene TRBV7-7 combines with J gene TRBJ2-3; D is ambiguous. The CDR3 is 13 amino acids. CDR1 is SSHAT, CDR2 FNYEAQ, per germline (reference sequence). In DNA form, the CDR3 reads TGTGCTAGCAGCTTAGGTGGCACAGATACGCAGTATTTT. This encodes CASSLGGTDTQYF.

This clone was observed a handful of times. The chain links TRBV18 to TRBJ2-3; 7 bases fit TRBD2. Per the germline V gene, CDR1 is KGHSH and CDR2 is LQKENI. Trimming at V came to 2 bases and at J to 3 bases, leaving 5 bases not matched to a gene. The CDR3 runs to 15 residues. The chain's CDR3 is CASSPAGAWTDTQYF. CDR3 DNA: TGTGCCAGCTCACCAGCGGGAGCCTGGACAGATACGCAGTATTTT. The full variable domain, its missing parts supplied by reference TRBV18 and TRBJ2-3, is NAGVMQNPRHLVRRRGQEARLRCSPMKGHSHVYWYRQLPEEGLKFMVYLQKENIIDESGMPKERFSAEFPKEGPSILRIQQVVRGDSAAYFCASSPAGAWTDTQYFGPGTRLTVL.

This chain links TRBV7-2 with TRBJ2-7, with a possible D match to TRBD1 (5 bases). Looked up from germline, CDR1 is SGHTA and CDR2 is FQGNSA. Trimming took off 4 bases at V and 4 bases at J, with 8 bases between the two ends. The CDR3 is 12 amino acids. The CDR3 nucleotides read TGTGCCAGCAGCTGGTCAGGGTACGAGCAGTACTTC. Its translation: CASSWSGYEQYF.

The chain uses TRBV7-2 and TRBJ2-5; D call uncertain. This CDR3 is 13 amino acids long. The V end lost 0 bases, the J end lost 5 bases, and 7 bases lay between the germline ends. In germline, CDR1 is SGHTA, CDR2 FQGNSA. CDR3 bases: TGTGCCAGCAGCTTAGCGCTCGGTGAGACCCAGTACTTC. As protein: CASSLALGETQYF.

This sequence joins TRBV19 and TRBJ1-1; 8 bases agree with TRBD1. This CDR3 spans 15 amino acids. With 2 bases clipped from V and 4 bases from J, the junction kept 6 bases outside the gene matches. Germline V CDR1 and CDR2: LNHDA, SQIVND (reference sequence). This CDR3 reads CASSITGGWGTEAFF. The CDR3 DNA sequence: TGTGCCAGTAGTATAACAGGGGGGTGGGGCACTGAAGCTTTCTTT.

The CDR3 DNA reads as TGTGCCAGCAGCTTAGGGTCGAACACCGGGGAGCTGTTTTTT. Translating it yields CASSLGSNTGELFF. The rearrangement joins TRBV7-9 to TRBJ2-2, with D hard to call. This CDR3 has 14 residues. The V and J ends lost 1 base and 0 bases respectively, with 3 bases between them. Germline V gene lookup returns CDR1 SEHNR and CDR2 FQNEAQ (reference sequence).

The chain employs TRBV19 and TRBJ1-5, with 10 bases matching TRBD1. The ends lost 4 bases at V and 9 bases at J; junction bases unmatched: 9. CDR1 is LNHDA and CDR2 is SQIVND in the germline V gene (reference sequence). The CDR3 sequence is 15 residues long. The CDR3 DNA reads as TGTGCCAGTAGTACGTCCCGGGACAGGGGTTGGCCCCAGCATTTT. Translated, it gives CASSTSRDRGWPQHF.

V gene TRBV19 combines with J gene TRBJ2-5; D uncertain. The germline V gene encodes CDR1 LNHDA and CDR2 SQIVND (reference sequence). The CDR3 totals 14 residues. Deletions cut 0 bases from V and 9 bases from J, with 14 bases between. The CDR3 coding sequence is TGTGCCAGTAGTATAGAGCCAGGCCAGGTGGCCCAGTACTTC. Its protein product is CASSIEPGQVAQYF. Complete variable domain (other parts from reference TRBV19 and TRBJ2-5): DGGITQSPKYLFRKEGQNVTLSCEQNLNHDAMYWYRQDPGQGLRLIYYSQIVNDFQKGDIAEGYSVSREKKESFPLTVTSAQKNPTAFYLCASSIEPGQVAQYFGPGTRLLVL.

About this clone: Additional DNA sequences in this sample encode the identical CDR3. The V gene is TRBV30, the J gene TRBJ2-2; a possible D gene is TRBD1 (5 bases). Trimming took 0 bases from V and 4 from J, leaving 9 bases between them. The CDR3 length is 14 residues. Per the germline V gene, CDR1 is GTSNPN and CDR2 is SVGIG (reference sequence). CDR3 protein: CAWSVAGSTGELFF. CDR3 coding DNA: TGTGCCTGGAGTGTAGCAGGGTCCACCGGGGAGCTGTTTTTT.

The chain is built from TRBV5-1 and TRBJ2-2, with 9 nucleotides matching TRBD1. The CDR3 runs 18 residues. The ends lost 4 bases at V and 8 bases at J; junction bases unmatched: 18. Germline V gene lookup returns CDR1 SGHRS and CDR2 YFSETQ. CDR3 sequence reads: CASSLSIPGQGVLGELFF. CDR3 sequence (DNA): TGCGCCAGCAGCCTGTCGATCCCGGGACAGGGTGTTTTGGGGGAGCTGTTTTTT.

V and J are TRBV7-8 and TRBJ1-5, with D possibly being TRBD1 (6 bases). Per germline, CDR1 SGHVS and CDR2 FQNEAQ. V lost 4 bases to trimming and J lost 0 bases, with 13 bases between them. This CDR3 has 16 amino acids. The CDR3 DNA is TGTGCCAGCAGCTCCGGGACACCAAATAGCAATCAGCCCCAGCATTTT. Translated: CASSSGTPNSNQPQHF.

V and J are TRBV9 and TRBJ2-7; TRBD1 aligns across 11 bases. The length of the CDR3 is 15 residues. The V segment lost 4 bases and the J segment 4 bases; nucleotides outside the gene matches: 7. Germline loops: CDR1 SGDLS, CDR2 YYNGEE. CDR3 coding DNA: TGTGCCAGCAGCTCTCGGACAGGGGGCGATTACGAGCAGTACTTC. Its protein product is CASSSRTGGDYEQYF.

The chain employs TRBV7-2 and TRBJ1-3; TRBD1 is a possible D gene (6 bases). The CDR3 runs 17 residues. V lost 1 base, J lost 2 bases, and 15 bases lay in between. Per the germline V gene, CDR1 is SGHTA and CDR2 is FQGNSA. The CDR3 loop is CASSLGAAGEPGNTIYF. The CDR3 region has the DNA TGTGCCAGCAGCTTAGGCGCCGCAGGGGAGCCTGGAAACACCATATATTTT.

The rearrangement uses TRBV19 and TRBJ1-2, with a tentative D call TRBD1 (6 bases). This CDR3 is built from 14 residues. V was pared by 4 bases and J by 3 bases, with 12 bases between. The germline gives CDR1 LNHDA, CDR2 SQIVND (reference sequence). The CDR3 coding sequence is TGTGCCAGTAGTAGTCAAGGGGGGGACTATGGCTACACCTTC. Translation: CASSSQGGDYGYTF.

The J gene is TRBJ1-1, the V gene TRBV7-2; D not certain. CDR1 SGHTA and CDR2 FQGNSA come from the germline V gene. The CDR3 sequence is 14 residues long. V was clipped by 2 bases and J by 5 bases, with 12 bases between them. The CDR3 loop reads CASSLYAAGTEAFF. The CDR3 DNA is TGTGCCAGCAGCTTATATGCGGCGGGGACTGAAGCTTTCTTT.

The chain combines TRBV7-6 with TRBJ1-1; 7 bases fit TRBD1. Trimming at V came to 5 bases and at J to 3 bases, leaving 9 bases not matched to a gene. CDR1 is SGHVS and CDR2 is FNYEAQ in the germline V gene. The CDR3 totals 15 residues. The CDR3 region has the DNA TGTGCCAGCAGCCAGAGACAGGGACTGGACACTGAAGCTTTCTTT. It translates to CASSQRQGLDTEAFF.

The chain is built from TRBV6-6 and TRBJ2-2; D uncertain. CDR3 length: 13 amino acids. The germline V gene has CDR1 MNHNY and CDR2 SVGAGI (reference sequence). V was cut by 7 bases and J by 4 bases, with 10 bases left in between. The CDR3 is CASTVRITGELFF. The CDR3 DNA is TGTGCCAGCACCGTGCGGATCACCGGGGAGCTGTTTTTT.

This chain uses TRBV7-3 with TRBJ2-1; 10 bases are a match to TRBD2. V dropped 2 bases and J dropped 0; count of bases not matched to a gene: 1. The V gene's germline CDR1 is SGHTA and CDR2 FQGTGA. The CDR3 runs 16 residues. In DNA form, the CDR3 reads TGTGCCAGCAGCTTATCTAGCGGGAGCTCCTACAATGAGCAGTTCTTC. Its translation is CASSLSSGSSYNEQFF.

The chain joins TRBV30 to TRBJ2-7; no clear D. This CDR3 is 11 amino acids long. Germline V gene data show CDR1 as GTSNPN and CDR2 as SVGIG (reference sequence). V lost 0 bases and J 12 bases, leaving 12 bases between the germline ends. In nucleotides, the CDR3 is TGTGCCTGGAGTGTAGGTAGGGTGGCGTACTTC. This gives the protein CAWSVGRVAYF.

The chain employs TRBV4-3 and TRBJ2-1; TRBD2 matches at 14 bases. CDR3 length: 17 amino acids. V shed 3 bases, J shed 2 bases, and the junction held 3 bases outside the gene matches. Germline values: CDR1 LGHNA, CDR2 YSLEER. CDR3: CASSQGGLAGAYNEQFF. The DNA for the CDR3 is TGCGCCAGCAGCCAGGGGGGACTAGCGGGAGCCTACAATGAGCAGTTCTTC.

This clone was recorded only once. The rearrangement links TRBV7-6 to TRBJ1-2; D is perhaps TRBD1 (5 bases). The CDR3 loop spans 13 amino acids. Trimming removed 1 base at V and 8 bases at J, with 11 bases between. Germline lookup yields CDR1 SGHVS and CDR2 FNYEAQ. This CDR3 is CASSLVPGDGYTF. CDR3 sequence (DNA): TGTGCCAGCAGCTTAGTACCCGGGGACGGCTACACCTTC.

The V call is TRBV5-1, the J call TRBJ2-1, with D unresolved. The V gene lost 1 base and the J gene lost 4 bases, with 24 bases spanning the gap. There are 19 residues in the CDR3. Germline V gene sequence: CDR1 SGHRS, CDR2 YFSETQ. CDR3 DNA sequence: TGCGCCAGCAGCTTGAACCCCACCTACCGGGTCTCGAGGTACAATGAGCAGTTCTTC. Protein: CASSLNPTYRVSRYNEQFF.

The J gene is TRBJ2-7, the V gene TRBV20-1; D ambiguous. Trimming shortened V by 5 bases and J by 4 bases, and 9 bases separated the two germline ends. CDR3 size: 11 residues. CDR1 DFQATT and CDR2 SNEGSKA come from the germline V gene (reference sequence). CDR3 sequence: CSAPVSYEQYF. Here the CDR3 DNA reads TGCAGTGCTCCTGTATCTTACGAGCAGTACTTC.